This is a list of T cell receptor beta chains from one sample in a study of regulatory T cells in long-lasting Graves disease. TCRdb re-called the multiplex PCR reads with MiXCR, one entry per CDR3 protein. The sample has hundreds of thousands of distinct CDR3 sequences; approximately 16% are singletons. This sample was also put to use in a study of T cells in Graves' hyperthyroidism and ophthalmopathy.

Source: peripheral blood mononuclear cells (PBMCs), taken at new diagnosis, from a patient treated with antithyroid drugs. These receptors were obtained from a woman in her twenties or thirties with Graves disease. Each CDR3 is given with its conserved first and last residue. The order of the fields is clone size, J gene, V gene, CDR3 protein. Clone size is shown for a subset of rows, as once, few, many or a class of expanded clone.

many	TRBJ2-7	TRBV18	CASSLSGQATYEQYF
.	TRBJ1-2	TRBV19	CASSSTQTDYYGYTF
many	TRBJ2-5	TRBV14	CASSQDAGGQETQYF
many	TRBJ2-6	TRBV10-3	CAISESGGGRDSNVLTF
.	TRBJ1-1	TRBV11-2	CASSRMGAAINTEAFF
many	TRBJ1-2	TRBV29-1	CSVEEDGYGYTF
.	TRBJ1-2	TRBV20-1	CSASMAANYGYTF
many	TRBJ2-3	TRBV27	CASGTSETSTDTQYF
many	TRBJ1-1	TRBV27	CASSLYFPAQAEAFF
many	TRBJ2-2	TRBV4-1	CASRPFSNTGELFF
many	TRBJ2-1	TRBV27	CASSPIQGVPYNEQFF
few	TRBJ2-7	TRBV5-1	CASSFRDRAAGHEQYF
many	TRBJ2-1	TRBV6-1	CASRYGSAGDEQFF
many	TRBJ2-2	TRBV28	CASSSPTTGELFF
few	TRBJ2-3	TRBV7-3	CASSGSGRGSDTQYF
.	TRBJ1-5	TRBV20-1	CSARLPSNQPQHF
many	TRBJ2-5	TRBV11-2	CASSLSPLGLAGRGRETQYF
many	TRBJ1-2	TRBV11-2	CASTPAMGDYGYTF
many	TRBJ2-5	TRBV28	CASSLPPWRRYQETQYF
many	TRBJ2-3	TRBV3-1	CASSSYDSGRNFATQYF
many	TRBJ1-3	TRBV29-1	CSVVSGNTIYF